The sequence of this T cell receptor (beta chain) was determined in a study of blood T cell repertoires in COVID-19. The overall study: Samples came from the United States, Italy and Spain, spanning acute and convalescent COVID-19. Sources were T cells, B-cell-depleted T cells, or PBMCs; the material itself was cDNA or gDNA.

The V segment lost 9 bases and the J segment 5 bases; nucleotides outside the gene matches: 6. The germline gives CDR1 LGHDT, CDR2 YNNKEL (reference sequence). The CDR3 consists of 14 residues. In the original workflow: Researchers report that nucleated cell counts were estimated from reference gene primer amplification. The protocol was immunoSEQ multiplex PCR, while the TCRdb copy is restricted to in-frame clones and leaves out a portion. The V and J calls and clone size were taken over from that table, and D and trimming were inferred from the DNA. The table includes approximately 390,000 clones, 85% to 90% detected once.

The sample comprised peripheral blood. This receptor was obtained from a man between 18 and 35 years old with active or convalescent COVID-19. The chain couples TRBV3-1 (or the pseudogene TRBV3-2) to TRBJ1-6; TRBD1 matches at 8 bases. CDR3: CASSDRGDNSPLHF. The CDR3 nucleotides read TGTGCCAGTAGCGACAGGGGAGATAATTCACCCCTCCACTTT.